The T cell receptor beta chain described here comes from a study of cytomegalovirus exposure and HLA in healthy donors. The PCR employed 60 Vbeta primers together with 13 Jbeta primers. Authors' analysis steps: Per a later analysis, the number of unique TCR beta chains was about 80 million, of which around 10 million were shared. Clones were read by immunoSEQ multiplex PCR, and TCRdb kept only the in-frame ones, dropping some. V and J calls plus clone size are reproduced from that table; the DNA served to infer D and trimming. The top ten clones hold approximately 2.6% of a sample with 150,000 or so clones, roughly 74% of them seen once. V was trimmed by 6 bases and J by 0 bases, leaving 14 bases between them. This CDR3 is built from 15 residues. Germline V lookup: CDR1 LNHDA, CDR2 SQIVND (reference sequence). Points from the study as a whole: Sequencing had likely introduced a cluster of highly shared sequence variants as an artifact.

About this clone: The antigen is not known.

The chain couples TRBV19 to TRBJ1-1, with a possible D match to TRBD1 (6 bases). The specimen was PBMCs. The sequence was obtained from a man aged 18 to 29 in good health and CMV-seronegative. The CDR3 DNA follows: TGTGCCAGTAGGGCAACAGGGAGTGTGAACACTGAAGCTTTCTTT. Its translation: CASRATGSVNTEAFF.